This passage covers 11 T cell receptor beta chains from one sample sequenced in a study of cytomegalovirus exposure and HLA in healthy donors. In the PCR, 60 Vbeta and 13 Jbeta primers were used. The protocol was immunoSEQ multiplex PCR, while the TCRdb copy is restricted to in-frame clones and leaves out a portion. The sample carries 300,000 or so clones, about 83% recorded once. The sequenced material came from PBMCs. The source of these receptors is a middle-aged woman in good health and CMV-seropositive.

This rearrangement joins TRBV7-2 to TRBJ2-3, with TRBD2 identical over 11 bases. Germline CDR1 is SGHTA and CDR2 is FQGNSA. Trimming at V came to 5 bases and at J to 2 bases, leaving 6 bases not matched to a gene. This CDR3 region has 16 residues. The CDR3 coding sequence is TGTGCCAGCAGCCCGGGGACTAGCGGAACCACAGATACGCAGTATTTT. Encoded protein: CASSPGTSGTTDTQYF.

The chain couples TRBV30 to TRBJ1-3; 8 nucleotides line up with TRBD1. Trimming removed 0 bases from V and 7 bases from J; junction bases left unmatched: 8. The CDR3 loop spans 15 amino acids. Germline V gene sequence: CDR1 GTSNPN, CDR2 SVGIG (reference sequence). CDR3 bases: TGTGCCTGGAGTGTACGGGACAGGAATTTGAACACCATATATTTT. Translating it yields CAWSVRDRNLNTIYF.

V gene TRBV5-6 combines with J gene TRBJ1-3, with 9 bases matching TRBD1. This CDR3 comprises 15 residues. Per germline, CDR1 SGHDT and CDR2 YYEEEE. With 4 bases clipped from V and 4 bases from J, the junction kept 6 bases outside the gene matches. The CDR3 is CASSLRTGVGNTIYF. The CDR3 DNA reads TGTGCCAGCAGCCTAAGGACAGGGGTCGGAAACACCATATATTTT.

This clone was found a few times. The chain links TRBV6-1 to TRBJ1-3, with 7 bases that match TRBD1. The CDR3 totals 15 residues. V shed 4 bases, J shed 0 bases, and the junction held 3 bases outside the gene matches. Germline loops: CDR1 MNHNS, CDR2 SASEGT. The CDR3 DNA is TGTGCCAGCAGTGGGGACAGCCGCTCTGGAAACACCATATATTTT. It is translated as CASSGDSRSGNTIYF.

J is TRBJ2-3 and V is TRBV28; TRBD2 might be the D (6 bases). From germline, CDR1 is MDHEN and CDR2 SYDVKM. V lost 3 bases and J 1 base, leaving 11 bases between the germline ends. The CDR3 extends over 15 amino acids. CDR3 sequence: CASSLNGEGTDTQYF. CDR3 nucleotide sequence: TGTGCCAGCAGTTTGAACGGGGAGGGCACAGATACGCAGTATTTT.

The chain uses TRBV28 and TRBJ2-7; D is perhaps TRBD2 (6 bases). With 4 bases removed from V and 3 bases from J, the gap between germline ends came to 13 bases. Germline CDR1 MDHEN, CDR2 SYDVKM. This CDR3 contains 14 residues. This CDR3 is CASSSPRDFYEQYF. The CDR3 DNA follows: TGTGCCAGCAGTTCGCCGCGGGATTTCTACGAGCAGTACTTC.

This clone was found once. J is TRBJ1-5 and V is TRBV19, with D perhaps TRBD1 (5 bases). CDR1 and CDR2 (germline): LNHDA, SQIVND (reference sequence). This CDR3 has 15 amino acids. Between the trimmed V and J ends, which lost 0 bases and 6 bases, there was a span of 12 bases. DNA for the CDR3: TGTGCCAGTAGTATAGAGGGGCAGGGAAGTCAGCCCCAGCATTTT. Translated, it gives CASSIEGQGSQPQHF.

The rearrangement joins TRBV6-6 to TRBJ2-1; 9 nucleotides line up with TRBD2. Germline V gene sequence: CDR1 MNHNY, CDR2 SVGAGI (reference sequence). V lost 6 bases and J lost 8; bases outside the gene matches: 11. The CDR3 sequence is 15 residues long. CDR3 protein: CASSDSGSTLDEQFF. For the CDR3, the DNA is TGTGCCAGCAGCGATAGCGGGAGCACTCTGGATGAGCAGTTCTTC.

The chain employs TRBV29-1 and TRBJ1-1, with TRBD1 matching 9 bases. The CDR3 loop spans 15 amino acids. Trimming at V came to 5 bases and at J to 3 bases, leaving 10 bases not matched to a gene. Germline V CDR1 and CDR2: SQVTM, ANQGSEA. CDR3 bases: TGCAGCGTTAAACAGGGGGCGGTTTTTGACACTGAAGCTTTCTTT. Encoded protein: CSVKQGAVFDTEAFF.

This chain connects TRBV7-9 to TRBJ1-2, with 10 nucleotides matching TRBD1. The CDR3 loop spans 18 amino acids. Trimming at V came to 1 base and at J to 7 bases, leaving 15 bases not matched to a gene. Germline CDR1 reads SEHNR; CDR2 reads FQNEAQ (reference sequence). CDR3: CASSLVLPKGQGSLGYTF. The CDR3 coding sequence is TGTGCCAGCAGCTTAGTTTTACCGAAGGGACAGGGGTCCCTTGGCTACACCTTC.

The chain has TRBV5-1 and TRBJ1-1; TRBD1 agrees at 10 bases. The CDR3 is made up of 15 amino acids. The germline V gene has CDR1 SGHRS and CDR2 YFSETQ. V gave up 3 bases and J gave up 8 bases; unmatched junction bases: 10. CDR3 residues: CASSSQTGTGAEAFF. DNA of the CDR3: TGCGCCAGCAGCTCCCAGACCGGGACAGGGGCCGAAGCTTTCTTT.